This TCR beta chain is from a study of regulatory T cells in long-lasting Graves disease. Overall study findings and caveats: Graves' patients with persistent disease showed TCR diversity lower than patients newly diagnosed.

The CDR3 spans 14 residues. Germline CDR1 MNHNS, CDR2 SASEGT. Both iRepertoire HTBI primers and Arm-PCR of CDR3 regions were used to build the TCR beta libraries. TCRdb independently ran MiXCR on the multiplex PCR reads; one entry per CDR3 protein. The data show roughly 420,000 distinct CDR3 sequences, roughly 17% seen once. The time point denotes: newly diagnosed GD, antithyroid drugs for less than 3 months. After RNA was extracted from PBMCs, the TCR library was made from it. This clonotype appeared a few times. Its specificity is not known. At one boundary the junction diverges from the germline segment, which might be a read error. The same data also went into a second study, on T cells in Graves' hyperthyroidism and ophthalmopathy.

Sequenced material: peripheral blood mononuclear cells (PBMCs), taken at new diagnosis, from a patient treated with antithyroid drugs. The V and J genes are TRBV6-1 and TRBJ2-3; maybe TRBD2 (5 bases). The sequence came from a woman aged 25 to 39 with Graves disease. Here the CDR3 DNA reads TGCGCCAGCAGTGATAAGGACTTCCCAGATACGCAGTATTTT. Translated, it gives CASSDKDFPDTQYF.